The 14 T cell receptor beta chains listed next were all sequenced from one sample in a study of blood T cell repertoires in COVID-19. Produced via immunoSEQ multiplex PCR; TCRdb's table is partial and in-frame only. The table includes approximately 230,000 clones, 82% detected once. Sequences were obtained from peripheral blood. The receptors were gathered from an elderly woman with active or convalescent COVID-19.

The chain is built from TRBV6-5 and TRBJ1-3; D gene ambiguous. V was pared by 2 bases and J by 0 bases, with 8 bases between. CDR3 size: 15 residues. CDR1 is MNHEY and CDR2 is SVGAGI in the germline V gene. This CDR3 reads CASSYAGSSGNTIYF. CDR3 nucleotides: TGTGCCAGCAGTTACGCGGGATCCTCTGGAAACACCATATATTTT.

The V and J genes are TRBV6-5 and TRBJ2-2; D is possibly TRBD1 (5 bases). This CDR3 contains 13 residues. Trimming took 6 bases from V and 1 from J, leaving 6 bases between them. The V gene's germline CDR1 is MNHEY and CDR2 SVGAGI. CDR3 sequence: CASRTVNTGELFF. The CDR3 coding sequence is TGTGCCAGCAGGACAGTGAACACCGGGGAGCTGTTTTTT.

The chain couples TRBV11-2 to TRBJ1-4; 8 bases are a match to TRBD1. Germline CDR1 SGHAT, CDR2 FQNNGV. The CDR3 sequence is 14 residues long. V gave up 3 bases and J gave up 3 bases; unmatched junction bases: 0. The CDR3 protein is CASSLTGANEKLFF. CDR3 bases: TGTGCCAGCAGCTTGACAGGGGCTAATGAAAAACTGTTTTTT.

This clone was recorded only once. This chain's CDR3 is CASSIDRGGRKIGNQPQHF. In DNA, the CDR3 is TGTGCCAGTAGTATAGACCGGGGGGGTCGGAAGATCGGAAATCAGCCCCAGCATTTT. The chain carries TRBV19 and TRBJ1-5; maybe TRBD1 (5 bases). This CDR3 has 19 amino acids. Germline CDR1 is LNHDA and CDR2 is SQIVND (reference sequence). Trimming stripped 0 bases from V and 4 bases from J, with 22 bases between.

V usage is TRBV7-2 and J usage is TRBJ2-5, with D unresolved. The CDR3 contains 13 residues. Germline assignment: CDR1 SGHTA and CDR2 FQGNSA. Trimming took off 6 bases at V and 7 bases at J, with 15 bases between the two ends. The CDR3 DNA follows: TGTGCCAGCAGTCGTGAGGTAGAAGGGACCCAGTACTTC. It specifies CASSREVEGTQYF.

This clone was observed a few times. The chain combines TRBV11-2 with TRBJ2-7, with 7 bases aligning to TRBD2. Trimming cost V 1 base and J 0 bases; bases outside gene matches: 3. The V gene's germline CDR1 is SGHAT and CDR2 FQNNGV. The CDR3 runs 15 residues. CDR3 sequence: CASSLGASGSYEQYF. The CDR3 coding sequence is TGTGCCAGCAGCTTAGGGGCTAGCGGCTCCTACGAGCAGTACTTC.

The rearrangement uses TRBV11-2 and TRBJ1-5; no definite D call. Germline CDR1 and CDR2: SGHAT and FQNNGV. The V end lost 5 bases, the J end lost 3 bases, and 11 bases lay between the germline ends. The CDR3 is 14 amino acids. CDR3 in DNA: TGTGCCAGCAGCCTTGACGGGTACAATCAGCCCCAGCATTTT. Protein: CASSLDGYNQPQHF.

The V call is TRBV11-2, the J call TRBJ1-1, with 9 bases matching TRBD1. J lost 3 bases, V lost 8 bases, and 4 bases had no gene match. Germline lookup yields CDR1 SGHAT and CDR2 FQNNGV. The CDR3 covers 13 residues. This chain's CDR3 is CASGYRGHTEAFF. The CDR3 nucleotides read TGTGCCAGCGGATACAGGGGGCACACTGAAGCTTTCTTT.

The chain employs TRBV5-1 and TRBJ2-7; the D gene is possibly TRBD2 (5 bases). Germline CDR1 SGHRS, CDR2 YFSETQ. V lost 0 bases to trimming and J lost 5 bases, with 18 bases between them. The CDR3 has 16 residues. This chain's CDR3 is CASSLVGGLLVHEQYF. The CDR3 DNA is TGCGCCAGCAGCTTGGTAGGCGGACTCCTTGTCCACGAGCAGTACTTC.

The chain carries TRBV5-1 and TRBJ2-5, with D unclear. This CDR3 is 14 amino acids long. The V end was cut by 1 base, the J end by 1 base, with 8 bases between. CDR1 SGHRS and CDR2 YFSETQ come from the germline V gene. CDR3 in amino acids: CASSLSRTQETQYF. In nucleotides, the CDR3 is TGCGCCAGCAGCTTGTCGCGTACCCAAGAGACCCAGTACTTC.

The rearrangement joins TRBV6-1 to TRBJ2-5, with D possibly TRBD2 on 6 matching bases. The V and J ends lost 0 bases and 4 bases respectively, with 9 bases between them. The CDR3 contains 14 residues. CDR1 and CDR2 (germline): MNHNS, SASEGT. The CDR3, as DNA: TGTGCCAGCAGTGAAGCGGGGGGACGAGAGACCCAGTACTTC. The encoded protein is CASSEAGGRETQYF.

J is TRBJ2-3 and V is TRBV6-4; D gene uncertain. The CDR3 spans 13 residues. Germline loops: CDR1 MRHNA, CDR2 SNTAGT. Trimming cost V 4 bases and J 4 bases, with 9 bases left between them. CDR3 coding DNA: TGTGCCAGCAGTGGAGAGGCTGCAGATACGCAGTATTTT. This sequence encodes CASSGEAADTQYF.

The J gene is TRBJ2-7, the V gene TRBV20-1, with a weak D call TRBD2 (7 bases). This CDR3 has 14 amino acids. Trimming took 3 bases from V and 7 from J, leaving 19 bases between them. Germline lookup yields CDR1 DFQATT and CDR2 SNEGSKA (reference sequence). CDR3 nucleotides: TGCAGTGCTAGTCGGTGGGGGGGCAGTAGGGAGCAGTACTTC. This gives the protein CSASRWGGSREQYF.

The genes are TRBV5-6 and TRBJ1-2, with D possibly TRBD1 on 6 matching bases. This CDR3 spans 13 amino acids. V shed 4 bases and J shed 0 bases, with 7 bases lying between them. Germline assignment: CDR1 SGHDT and CDR2 YYEEEE. CDR3 in amino acids: CASSRTANYGYTF. The DNA of the CDR3 is TGTGCCAGCAGCCGGACAGCTAACTATGGCTACACCTTC.